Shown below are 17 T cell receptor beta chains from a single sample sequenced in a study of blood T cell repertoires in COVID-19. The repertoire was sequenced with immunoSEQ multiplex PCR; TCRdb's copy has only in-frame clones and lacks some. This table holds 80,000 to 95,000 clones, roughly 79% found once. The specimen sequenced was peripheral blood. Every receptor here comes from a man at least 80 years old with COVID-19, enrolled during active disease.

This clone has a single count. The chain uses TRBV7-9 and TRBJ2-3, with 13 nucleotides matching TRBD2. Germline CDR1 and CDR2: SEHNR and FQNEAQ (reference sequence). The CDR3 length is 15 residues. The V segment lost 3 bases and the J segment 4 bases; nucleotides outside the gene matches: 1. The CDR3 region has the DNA TGTGCCAGCAGCTTCGGACTAGCGGGAGCAGATACGCAGTATTTT. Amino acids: CASSFGLAGADTQYF.

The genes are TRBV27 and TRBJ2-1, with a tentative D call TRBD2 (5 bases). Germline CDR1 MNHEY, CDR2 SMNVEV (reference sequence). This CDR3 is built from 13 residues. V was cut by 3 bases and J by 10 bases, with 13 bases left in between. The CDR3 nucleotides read TGTGCCAGCAGTTTGCTTCTAGCTGGAGAGCAGTTCTTC. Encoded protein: CASSLLLAGEQFF.

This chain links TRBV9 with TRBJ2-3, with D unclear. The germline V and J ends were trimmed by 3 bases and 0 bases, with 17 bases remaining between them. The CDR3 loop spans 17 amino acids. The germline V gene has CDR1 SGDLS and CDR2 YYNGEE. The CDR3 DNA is TGTGCCAGCAGCGAAGGTGGAGTACCTATAAGCACAGATACGCAGTATTTT. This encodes CASSEGGVPISTDTQYF.

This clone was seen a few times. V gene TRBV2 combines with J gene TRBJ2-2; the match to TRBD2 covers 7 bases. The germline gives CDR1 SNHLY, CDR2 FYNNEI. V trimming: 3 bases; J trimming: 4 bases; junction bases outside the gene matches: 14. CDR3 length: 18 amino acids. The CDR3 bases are TGTGCCAGCAGTGATCGGAGACTAGCTGCAGTGGGCACCGGGGAGCTGTTTTTT. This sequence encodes CASSDRRLAAVGTGELFF.

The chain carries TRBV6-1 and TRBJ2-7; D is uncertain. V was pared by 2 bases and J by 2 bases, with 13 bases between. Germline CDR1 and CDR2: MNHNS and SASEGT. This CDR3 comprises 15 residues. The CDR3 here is CASSESTMGTYEQYF. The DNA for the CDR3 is TGTGCCAGCAGTGAATCTACCATGGGCACCTACGAGCAGTACTTC.

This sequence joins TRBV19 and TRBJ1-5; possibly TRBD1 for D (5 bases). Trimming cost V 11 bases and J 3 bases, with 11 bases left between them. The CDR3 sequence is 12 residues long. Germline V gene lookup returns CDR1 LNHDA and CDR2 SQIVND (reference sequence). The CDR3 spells CASGGYNQPQHF. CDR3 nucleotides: TGTGCCTCTGGGGGGTACAATCAGCCCCAGCATTTT.

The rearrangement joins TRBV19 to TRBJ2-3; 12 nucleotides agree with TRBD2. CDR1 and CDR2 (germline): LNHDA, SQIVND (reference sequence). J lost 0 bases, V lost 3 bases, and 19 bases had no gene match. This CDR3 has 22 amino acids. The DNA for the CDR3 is TGTGCCAGTAGTATGCGCCCACTTAAACTAGCGGGGGGAGCAATTAGCACAGATACGCAGTATTTT. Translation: CASSMRPLKLAGGAISTDTQYF.

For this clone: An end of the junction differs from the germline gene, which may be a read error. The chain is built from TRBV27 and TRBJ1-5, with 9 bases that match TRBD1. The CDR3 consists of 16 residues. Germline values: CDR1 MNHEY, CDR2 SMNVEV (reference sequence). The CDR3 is CVSSSVDRGFNQPQHF. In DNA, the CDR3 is TGTGTCAGCAGTTCTGTTGACAGGGGGTTTAATCAGCCCCAGCATTTT.

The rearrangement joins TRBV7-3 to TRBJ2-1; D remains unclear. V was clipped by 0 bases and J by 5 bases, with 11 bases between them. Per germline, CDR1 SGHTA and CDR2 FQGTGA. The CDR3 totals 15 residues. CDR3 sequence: CASSLTRDKNNEQFF. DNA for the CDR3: TGTGCCAGCAGCTTAACGAGAGACAAGAACAATGAGCAGTTCTTC.

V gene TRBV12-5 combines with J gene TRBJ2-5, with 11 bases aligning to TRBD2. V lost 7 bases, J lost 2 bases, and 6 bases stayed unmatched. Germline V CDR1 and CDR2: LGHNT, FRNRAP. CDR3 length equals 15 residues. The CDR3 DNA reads TGTGCTAGTGTAAGGACTAGCGGGTCTCAAGAGACCCAGTACTTC. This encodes CASVRTSGSQETQYF.

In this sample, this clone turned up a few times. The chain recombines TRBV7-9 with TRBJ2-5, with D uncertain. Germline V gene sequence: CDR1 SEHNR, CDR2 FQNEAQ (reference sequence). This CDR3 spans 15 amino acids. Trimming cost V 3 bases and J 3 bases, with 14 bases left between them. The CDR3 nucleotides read TGTGCCAGCAGCTTCGCCCCACTTCCCAAAGAGACCCAGTACTTC. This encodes CASSFAPLPKETQYF.

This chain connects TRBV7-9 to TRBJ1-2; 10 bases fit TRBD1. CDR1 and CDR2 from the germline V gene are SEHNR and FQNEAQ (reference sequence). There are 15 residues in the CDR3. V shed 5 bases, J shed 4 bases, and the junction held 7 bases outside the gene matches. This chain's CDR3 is CASSPGQGPSYGYTF. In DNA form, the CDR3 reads TGTGCCAGCAGCCCGGGACAGGGGCCGAGCTATGGCTACACCTTC. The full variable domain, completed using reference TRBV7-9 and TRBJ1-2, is DTGVSQNPRHKITKRGQNVTFRCDPISEHNRLYWYRQTLGQGPEFLTYFQNEAQLEKSRLLSDRFSAERPKGSFSTLEIQRTEQGDSAMYLCASSPGQGPSYGYTFGSGTRLTVV.

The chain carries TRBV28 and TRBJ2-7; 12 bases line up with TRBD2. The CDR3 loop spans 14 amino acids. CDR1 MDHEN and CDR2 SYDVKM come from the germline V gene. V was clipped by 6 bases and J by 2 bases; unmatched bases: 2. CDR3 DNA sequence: TGTGCCAGCAGGGGACTAGCGGGTACCTACGAGCAGTACTTC. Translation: CASRGLAGTYEQYF.

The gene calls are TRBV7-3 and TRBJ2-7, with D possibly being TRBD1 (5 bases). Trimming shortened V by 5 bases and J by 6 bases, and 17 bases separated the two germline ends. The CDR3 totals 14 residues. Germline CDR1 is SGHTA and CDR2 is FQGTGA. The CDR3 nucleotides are TGTGCCAGCAGCCCGAGACCAGGGTCGCTCGAGCAGTACTTC. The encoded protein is CASSPRPGSLEQYF.

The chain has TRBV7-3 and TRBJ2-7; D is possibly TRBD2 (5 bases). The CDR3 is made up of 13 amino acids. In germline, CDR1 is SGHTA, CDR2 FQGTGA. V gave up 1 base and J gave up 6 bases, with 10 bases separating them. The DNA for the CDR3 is TGTGCCAGCAGCTTAAGCGCGGGTGGCGAGCAGTACTTC. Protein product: CASSLSAGGEQYF.

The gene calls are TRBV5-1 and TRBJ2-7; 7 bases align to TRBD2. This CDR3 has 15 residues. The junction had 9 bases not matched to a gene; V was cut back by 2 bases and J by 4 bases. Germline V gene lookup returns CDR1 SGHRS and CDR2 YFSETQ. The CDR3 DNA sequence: TGCGCCAGCAGCTTAATTGGGGGGGTGTCATACGAGCAGTACTTC. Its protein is CASSLIGGVSYEQYF.

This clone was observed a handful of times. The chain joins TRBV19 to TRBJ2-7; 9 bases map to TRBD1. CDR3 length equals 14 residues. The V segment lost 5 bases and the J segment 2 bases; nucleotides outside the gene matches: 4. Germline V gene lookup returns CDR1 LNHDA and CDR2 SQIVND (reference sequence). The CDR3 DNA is TGTGCCAGTAGTCTCGACAGGGGGACCTACGAGCAGTACTTC. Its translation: CASSLDRGTYEQYF.